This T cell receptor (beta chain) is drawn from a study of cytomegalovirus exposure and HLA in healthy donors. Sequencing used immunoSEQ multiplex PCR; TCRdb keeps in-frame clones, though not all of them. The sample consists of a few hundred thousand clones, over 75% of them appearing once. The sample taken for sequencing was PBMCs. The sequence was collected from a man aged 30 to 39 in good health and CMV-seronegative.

CDR3 amino acids: CASSSLQGAVREQYF. The DNA for the CDR3 is TGTGCCAGCAGTTCCCTACAGGGGGCGGTTCGCGAGCAGTACTTC. The V call is TRBV6-5, the J call TRBJ2-7, with 9 bases that match TRBD1. The CDR3 sequence is 15 residues long. With V trimmed by 4 bases and J by 6 bases, 10 bases remained unmatched. Per germline, CDR1 MNHEY and CDR2 SVGAGI.